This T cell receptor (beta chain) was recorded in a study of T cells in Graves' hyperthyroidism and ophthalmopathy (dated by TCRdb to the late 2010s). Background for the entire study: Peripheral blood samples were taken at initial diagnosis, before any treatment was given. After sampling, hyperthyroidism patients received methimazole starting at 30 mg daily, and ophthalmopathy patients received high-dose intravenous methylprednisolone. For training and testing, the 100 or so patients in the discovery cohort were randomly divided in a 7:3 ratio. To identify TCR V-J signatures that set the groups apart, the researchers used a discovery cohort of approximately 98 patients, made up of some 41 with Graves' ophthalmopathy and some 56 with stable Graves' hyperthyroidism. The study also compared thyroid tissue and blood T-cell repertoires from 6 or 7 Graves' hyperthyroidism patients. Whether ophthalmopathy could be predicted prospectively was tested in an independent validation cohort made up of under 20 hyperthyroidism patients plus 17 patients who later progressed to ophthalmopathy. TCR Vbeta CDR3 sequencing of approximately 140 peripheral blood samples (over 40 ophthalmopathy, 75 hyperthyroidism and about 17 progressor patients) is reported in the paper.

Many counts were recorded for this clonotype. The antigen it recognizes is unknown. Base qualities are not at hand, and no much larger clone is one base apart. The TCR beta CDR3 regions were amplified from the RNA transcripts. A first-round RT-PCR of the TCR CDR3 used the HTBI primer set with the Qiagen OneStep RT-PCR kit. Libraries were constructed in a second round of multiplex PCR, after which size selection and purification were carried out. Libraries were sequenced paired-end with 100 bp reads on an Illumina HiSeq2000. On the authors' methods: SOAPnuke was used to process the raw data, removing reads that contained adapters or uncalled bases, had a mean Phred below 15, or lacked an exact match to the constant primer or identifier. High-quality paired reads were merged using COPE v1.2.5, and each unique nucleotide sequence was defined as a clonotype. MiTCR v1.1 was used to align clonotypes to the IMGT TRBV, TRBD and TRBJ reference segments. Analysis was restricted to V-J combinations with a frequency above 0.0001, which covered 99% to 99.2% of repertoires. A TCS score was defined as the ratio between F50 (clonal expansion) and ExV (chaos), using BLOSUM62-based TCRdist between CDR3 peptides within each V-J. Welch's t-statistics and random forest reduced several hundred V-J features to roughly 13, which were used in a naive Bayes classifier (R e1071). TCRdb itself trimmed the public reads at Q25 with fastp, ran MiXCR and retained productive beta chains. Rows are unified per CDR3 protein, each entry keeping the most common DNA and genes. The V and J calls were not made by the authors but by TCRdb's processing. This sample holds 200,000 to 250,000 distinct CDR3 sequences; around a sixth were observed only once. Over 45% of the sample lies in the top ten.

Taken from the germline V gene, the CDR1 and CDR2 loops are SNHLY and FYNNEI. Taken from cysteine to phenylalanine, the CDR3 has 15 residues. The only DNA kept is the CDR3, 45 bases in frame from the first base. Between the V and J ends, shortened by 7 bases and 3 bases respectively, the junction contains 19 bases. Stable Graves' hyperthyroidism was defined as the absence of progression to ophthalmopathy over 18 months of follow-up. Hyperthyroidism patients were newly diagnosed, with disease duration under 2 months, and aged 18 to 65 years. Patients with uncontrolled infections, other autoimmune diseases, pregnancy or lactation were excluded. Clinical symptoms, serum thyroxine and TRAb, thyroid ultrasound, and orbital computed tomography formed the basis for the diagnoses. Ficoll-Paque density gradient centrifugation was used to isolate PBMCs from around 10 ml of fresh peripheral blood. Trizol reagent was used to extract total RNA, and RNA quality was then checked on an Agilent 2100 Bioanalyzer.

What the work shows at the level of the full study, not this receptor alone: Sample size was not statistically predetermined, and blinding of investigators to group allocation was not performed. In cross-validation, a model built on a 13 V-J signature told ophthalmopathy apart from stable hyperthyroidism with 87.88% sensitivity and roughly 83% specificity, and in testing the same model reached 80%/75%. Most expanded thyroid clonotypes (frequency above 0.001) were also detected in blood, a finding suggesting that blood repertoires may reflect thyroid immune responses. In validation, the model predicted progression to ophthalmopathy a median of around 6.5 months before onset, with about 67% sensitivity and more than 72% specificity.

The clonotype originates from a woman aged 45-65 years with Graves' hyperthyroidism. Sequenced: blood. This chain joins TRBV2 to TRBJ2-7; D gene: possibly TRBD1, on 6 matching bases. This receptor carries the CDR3 CASNLGTSPVYEQYF. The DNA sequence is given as TGTGCCAGCAATCTGGGGACATCCCCCGTCTACGAGCAGTACTTC.